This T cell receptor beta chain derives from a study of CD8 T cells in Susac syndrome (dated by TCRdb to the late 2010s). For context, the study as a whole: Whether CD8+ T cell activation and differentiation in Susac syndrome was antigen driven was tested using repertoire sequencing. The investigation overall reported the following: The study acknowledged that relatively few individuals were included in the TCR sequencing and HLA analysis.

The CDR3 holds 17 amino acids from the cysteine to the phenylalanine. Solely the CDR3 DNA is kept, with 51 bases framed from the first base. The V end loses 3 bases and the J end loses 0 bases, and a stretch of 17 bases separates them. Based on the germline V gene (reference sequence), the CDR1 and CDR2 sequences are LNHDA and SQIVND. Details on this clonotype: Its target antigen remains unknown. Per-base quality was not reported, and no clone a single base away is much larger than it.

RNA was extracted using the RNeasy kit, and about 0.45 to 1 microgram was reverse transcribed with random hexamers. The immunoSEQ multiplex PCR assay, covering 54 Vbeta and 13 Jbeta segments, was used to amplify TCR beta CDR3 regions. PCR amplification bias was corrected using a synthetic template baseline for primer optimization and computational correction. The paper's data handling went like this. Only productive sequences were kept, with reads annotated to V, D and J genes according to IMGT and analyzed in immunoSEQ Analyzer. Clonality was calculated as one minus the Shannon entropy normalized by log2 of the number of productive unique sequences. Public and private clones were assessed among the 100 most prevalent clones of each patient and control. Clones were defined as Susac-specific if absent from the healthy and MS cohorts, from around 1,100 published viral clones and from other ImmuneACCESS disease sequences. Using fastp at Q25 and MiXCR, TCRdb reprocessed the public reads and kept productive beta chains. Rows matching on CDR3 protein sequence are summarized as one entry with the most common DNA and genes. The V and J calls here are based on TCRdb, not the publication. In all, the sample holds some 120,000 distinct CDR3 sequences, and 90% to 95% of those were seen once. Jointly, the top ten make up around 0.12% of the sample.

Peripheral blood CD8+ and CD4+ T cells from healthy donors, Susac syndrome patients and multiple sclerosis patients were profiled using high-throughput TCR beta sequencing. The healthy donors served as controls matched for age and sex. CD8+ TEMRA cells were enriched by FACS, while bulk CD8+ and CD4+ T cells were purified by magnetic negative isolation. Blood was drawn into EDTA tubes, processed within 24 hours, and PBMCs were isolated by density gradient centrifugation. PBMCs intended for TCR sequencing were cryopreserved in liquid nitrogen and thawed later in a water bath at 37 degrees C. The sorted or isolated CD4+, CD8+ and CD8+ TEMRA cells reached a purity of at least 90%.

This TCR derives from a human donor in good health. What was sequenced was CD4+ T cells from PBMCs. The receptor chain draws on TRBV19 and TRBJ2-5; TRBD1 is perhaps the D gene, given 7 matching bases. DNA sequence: TGTGCCAGTAGTATCCGTGCGGGACAGAGGTACCAAGAGACCCAGTACTTC. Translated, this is CASSIRAGQRYQETQYF. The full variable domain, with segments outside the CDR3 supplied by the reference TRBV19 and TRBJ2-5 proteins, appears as DGGITQSPKYLFRKEGQNVTLSCEQNLNHDAMYWYRQDPGQGLRLIYYSQIVNDFQKGDIAEGYSVSREKKESFPLTVTSAQKNPTAFYLCASSIRAGQRYQETQYFGPGTRLLVL.